This T cell receptor (beta chain) was captured in a study of T cell responses to AZD1222 COVID-19 vaccine. As concerns this clone: What it binds is not known.

The method was immunoSEQ multiplex PCR; TCRdb's version includes in-frame clones alone and lacks a portion of them. This sample has more than 85,000 clones; roughly four fifths occur once, and the top ten carry approximately 4.6%. Broader study findings: Reportedly, close to half of spike-specific TCRs are directed against unmutated variant regions. All repertoire sampling was performed exclusively after the peak T cell response.

The CDR3 is made up of 16 amino acids. The germline CDR1 and CDR2 sequences are MGHRA and YSYEKL. Trimming cost V 1 base and J 5 bases; bases outside gene matches: 7. The specimen comprised peripheral blood, sampled on day 0 of AZD1222 vaccination. The chain is built from TRBV4-1 and TRBJ2-1, with TRBD2 matching over 8 bases. This clonotype was obtained from an adult in good health. CDR3 protein: CASSQGILAVDNEQFF. In nucleotides, the CDR3 is TGCGCCAGCAGCCAAGGAATACTAGCGGTGGACAATGAGCAGTTCTTC.